One sample yielded the 26 T cell receptor beta chains listed below, sequenced in a study of cytotoxic CD8 clonotypes in ibrutinib-treated CLL (dated by TCRdb to the early 2020s). The library was made by the immunoSEQ multiplex PCR assay. TCRdb obtained this table from immuneACCESS and retained in-frame rearrangements with V and J assigned. These tables miss some clones; where compared with another copy, unresolved V genes account for less than half of the shortfall, and the remainder is unexplained. This sample holds around 70,000 clones; 75% to 90% were observed only once. About two fifths of the sample is held by the ten biggest clonotypes. In the paper's terms, the time point label means: less than 30 months on ibrutinib. Sequencing used PBMCs, obtained after 24 months of ibrutinib treatment. These receptor sequences come from a human donor with chronic lymphocytic leukemia.

V gene TRBV28 combines with J gene TRBJ2-7, with D possibly matching TRBD1 (5 bases). V lost 5 bases and J lost 0, with 17 bases in between. CDR1 and CDR2 from the germline V gene are MDHEN and SYDVKM. The CDR3 extends over 16 amino acids. The CDR3 region has the DNA TGTGCCAGCAGTCCCCGACAGTATTTATCCTCCTACGAGCAGTACTTC. Translating it yields CASSPRQYLSSYEQYF.

The CDR3, as DNA: TGCAGTGGTGAGGGGACCTATGGCTACACCTTC. It codes for CSGEGTYGYTF. This sequence joins TRBV20-1 and TRBJ1-2; possible D gene TRBD1, 5 bases. V lost 7 bases and J lost 4, with 10 bases in between. The CDR3 sequence is 11 residues long. CDR1 and CDR2 from the germline V gene are DFQATT and SNEGSKA (reference sequence).

This clone came up a few times. The chain has TRBV6-1 and TRBJ2-5; possible D gene TRBD1, 6 bases. The CDR3 spans 16 residues. Germline-derived CDR1 and CDR2 are MNHNS and SASEGT. V was cut by 4 bases and J by 4 bases, with 19 bases left in between. The CDR3: CASSANRVARGETQYF. The CDR3 bases are TGTGCCAGCAGTGCAAACAGGGTCGCCCGGGGAGAGACCCAGTACTTC.

This clone has more than one count but fewer than ten. The CDR3 spells CASSAGTVGEGYTF. The CDR3 nucleotides read TGTGCCAGCAGCGCCGGGACAGTGGGTGAGGGCTACACCTTC. The V gene is TRBV7-2, the J gene TRBJ1-2; TRBD1 matches 7 bases. Germline V gene data show CDR1 as SGHTA and CDR2 as FQGNSA. V shed 5 bases, J shed 8 bases, and the junction held 11 bases outside the gene matches. The CDR3 runs 14 residues.

The chain employs TRBV28 and TRBJ2-2; D remains ambiguous. V lost 3 bases, J lost 8 bases, and 10 bases lay in between. Germline V gene data show CDR1 as MDHEN and CDR2 as SYDVKM. The CDR3 sequence is 13 residues long. The CDR3 coding sequence is TGTGCCAGCAGTTTGTTTCCCCCGGGGGAGCTGTTTTTT. Translation gives CASSLFPPGELFF.

This rearrangement joins TRBV4-1 to TRBJ1-4, with a weak D call TRBD1 (5 bases). Trimming cost V 4 bases and J 4 bases, with 16 bases left between them. Germline CDR1 is MGHRA and CDR2 is YSYEKL. The CDR3 runs 16 residues. CDR3: CASSPLLRGLNEKLFF. CDR3 nucleotides: TGCGCCAGCAGCCCACTTCTAAGGGGCCTTAATGAAAAACTGTTTTTT.

This clone has a handful of counts. The V call is TRBV5-1, the J call TRBJ2-1, with TRBD2 matching over 14 bases. CDR3 length: 17 residues. Germline V gene data show CDR1 as SGHRS and CDR2 as YFSETQ. With V trimmed by 4 bases and J by 5 bases, 8 bases remained unmatched. The CDR3 bases are TGCGCCAGCAGCCCCCGACTAGCGGGAGGGCCCCACAATGAGCAGTTCTTC. This translates into CASSPRLAGGPHNEQFF.

V gene TRBV28 combines with J gene TRBJ2-5, with TRBD2 matching over 10 bases. J lost 2 bases, V lost 8 bases, and 17 bases had no gene match. Germline loops: CDR1 MDHEN, CDR2 SYDVKM. The CDR3 length is 18 residues. The CDR3 is CASADDAIGTSVQETQYF. Written as DNA, the CDR3 is TGTGCCAGCGCGGATGATGCGATCGGGACTAGCGTACAAGAGACCCAGTACTTC.

Notes on this clone: The sample has other DNA sequences that encode this CDR3 too. The V call is TRBV7-3, the J call TRBJ1-1, with unresolved D. This CDR3 has 13 amino acids. The V gene lost 4 bases and the J gene lost 1 base, with 7 bases spanning the gap. CDR1 and CDR2 (germline): SGHTA, FQGTGA. The CDR3 nucleotides read TGTGCCAGCAGCTCTCAGGAGAACACTGAAGCTTTCTTT. This codes for CASSSQENTEAFF. The full variable domain, in which reference TRBV7-3 and TRBJ1-1 provide the parts outside the CDR3, is GAGVSQTPSNKVTEKGKYVELRCDPISGHTALYWYRQSLGQGPEFLIYFQGTGAADDSGLPNDRFFAVRPEGSVSTLKIQRTERGDSAVYLCASSSQENTEAFFGQGTRLTVV.

This chain connects TRBV27 to TRBJ1-2, with 7 bases identical to TRBD1. Germline CDR1 and CDR2: MNHEY and SMNVEV (reference sequence). This CDR3 region has 16 residues. V was pared by 1 base and J by 3 bases, with 8 bases of the junction left unmatched. This CDR3 is CASSLYSGGQDYGYTF. The CDR3 DNA sequence: TGTGCCAGCAGTTTATATTCGGGTGGACAGGACTATGGCTACACCTTC.

V gene TRBV4-2 combines with J gene TRBJ2-1; TRBD2 matches 11 bases. J lost 7 bases, V lost 4 bases, and 12 bases had no gene match. CDR1 is LGHNA and CDR2 is YNFKEQ in the germline V gene. This CDR3 has 17 residues. For the CDR3, the DNA is TGTGCCAGCAGCCGAAGGCTAACTAGCGGGAGTTTGAATGAGCAGTTCTTC. Encoded protein: CASSRRLTSGSLNEQFF.

The rearrangement links TRBV2 to TRBJ2-7; 16 nucleotides align to TRBD2. The CDR3 contains 19 residues. Trimming cost V 1 base and J 3 bases; bases outside gene matches: 9. Looked up from germline, CDR1 is SNHLY and CDR2 is FYNNEI. Here the CDR3 reads CASSEEWGLAGGIFYEQYF. Written as DNA, the CDR3 is TGTGCCAGCAGTGAAGAATGGGGACTAGCGGGAGGGATTTTCTACGAGCAGTACTTC.

The gene calls are TRBV5-1 and TRBJ2-5; 10 nucleotides match TRBD1. The ends lost 1 base at V and 0 bases at J; junction bases unmatched: 3. This CDR3 is built from 16 residues. Germline V lookup: CDR1 SGHRS, CDR2 YFSETQ. The CDR3 nucleotides read TGCGCCAGCAGCTTGATGGGACAGGGGTACCAAGAGACCCAGTACTTC. It is translated as CASSLMGQGYQETQYF.

The rearrangement uses TRBV9 and TRBJ1-6; D gene uncertain. Germline-derived CDR1 and CDR2 are SGDLS and YYNGEE. Trimming took 1 base from V and 5 from J, leaving 16 bases between them. The CDR3 is made up of 17 amino acids. For the CDR3, the DNA is TGTGCCAGCAGCGTAACCCTGCCAGGAGAACATAATTCACCCCTCCACTTT. This gives the protein CASSVTLPGEHNSPLHF.

This clone was counted a few times. V gene TRBV6-5 combines with J gene TRBJ1-2, with D unclear. The CDR3 spans 13 residues. Germline CDR1 is MNHEY and CDR2 is SVGAGI. The germline V and J ends were trimmed by 0 bases and 3 bases, with 5 bases remaining between them. The CDR3 DNA reads as TGTGCCAGCAGTTACTCGTCGGACTATGGCTACACCTTC. Its protein product is CASSYSSDYGYTF.

The chain recombines TRBV11-2 with TRBJ1-3, with D maybe TRBD1 (6 bases). V dropped 6 bases and J dropped 4 bases, with 13 bases sitting between them. The V gene's germline CDR1 is SGHAT and CDR2 FQNNGV. The CDR3 runs to 14 residues. CDR3 loop: CASSMARGGNTIYF. For the CDR3, the DNA is TGTGCCAGCAGTATGGCCAGGGGAGGAAACACCATATATTTT.

The rearrangement joins TRBV27 to TRBJ2-1; 7 bases map to TRBD2. The CDR3 consists of 15 residues. Looked up from germline, CDR1 is MNHEY and CDR2 is SMNVEV (reference sequence). Trimming took 4 bases from V and 4 from J; bases not matched to a gene: 7. The chain's CDR3 is CASSSIAGIYNEQFF. CDR3 DNA: TGTGCCAGCAGTTCCATAGCGGGCATTTACAATGAGCAGTTCTTC.

This chain links TRBV10-3 with TRBJ2-5; 7 nucleotides line up with TRBD2. Per germline, CDR1 ENHRY and CDR2 SYGVKD. The length of the CDR3 is 12 residues. Germline trimming cut 11 bases from V and 5 bases from J; bases unmatched to any gene: 8. The CDR3 DNA reads as TGTGCCCGGGAGGCGGTAGAGGAGACCCAGTACTTC. Encoded protein: CAREAVEETQYF.

This clone showed up just a few times. This chain joins TRBV7-6 and TRBJ2-2, with 7 bases fitting TRBD1. The CDR3 has 18 amino acids. CDR1 is SGHVS, CDR2 FNYEAQ, per germline. J gave up 0 bases and V 0 bases, and 7 bases lay outside the gene matches. DNA for the CDR3: TGTGCCAGCAGCTTAGCCCCGGGACAGATAACGAACACCGGGGAGCTGTTTTTT. Its protein is CASSLAPGQITNTGELFF. Complete variable domain (other parts from reference TRBV7-6 and TRBJ2-2): GAGVSQSPRYKVTKRGQDVALRCDPISGHVSLYWYRQALGQGPEFLTYFNYEAQQDKSGLPNDRFSAERPEGSISTLTIQRTEQRDSAMYRCASSLAPGQITNTGELFFGEGSRLTVL.

In its sample, this clone was seen once. The V gene is TRBV5-1, the J gene TRBJ2-5; 15 bases line up with TRBD2. Germline assignment: CDR1 SGHRS and CDR2 YFSETQ. The CDR3 spans 17 residues. The J segment lost 5 bases and the V segment lost 3 bases, leaving 8 bases of the junction unmatched. DNA for the CDR3: TGCGCCAGCAGCTCGGGACTAGCGGGAGGAGGACCTGAGACCCAGTACTTC. Protein product: CASSSGLAGGGPETQYF.

The chain has TRBV16 and TRBJ1-5; D ambiguous. V lost 4 bases and J lost 1, with 5 bases in between. Germline CDR1 KGHSY, CDR2 FQNENV. The length of the CDR3 is 13 residues. CDR3 amino acids: CASSPGSNQPQHF. For the CDR3, the DNA is TGTGCCAGCAGCCCCGGGAGCAATCAGCCCCAGCATTTT.

The rearrangement joins TRBV27 to TRBJ2-5; TRBD2 matches at 8 bases. The end of the DNA fits TRBJ2-7 better, so the J call may be wrong. Germline values: CDR1 MNHEY, CDR2 SMNVEV (reference sequence). This CDR3 region has 13 residues. The CDR3 sequence: CASRPGGRYEQYF. In nucleotides, the CDR3 is TGTGCCAGCAGGCCGGGAGGGAGGTACGAGCAGTACTTC.

The V gene is TRBV7-8, the J gene TRBJ2-7; 10 bases fit TRBD1. The CDR3 consists of 15 residues. Germline CDR1 is SGHVS and CDR2 is FQNEAQ. The trim removed 5 bases at V and 4 bases at J, leaving 8 bases unmatched. The CDR3 nucleotides are TGTGCCAGCAGCCCCCGGGACAGGGGTCCTTACGAGCAGTACTTC. This encodes CASSPRDRGPYEQYF.

This sequence joins TRBV21-1 and TRBJ2-1; whether TRBD2, the table's D call, matches the DNA was not checked. TRBV21-1 has pseudogene status. CDR3 size: 20 residues. This CDR3 is CASSKNKGLAGGLDYNEQFF. CDR3 coding DNA: TGTGCCAGCAGCAAAAATAAGGGACTAGCGGGAGGGCTGGACTACAATGAGCAGTTCTTC.

The chain links TRBV7-9 to TRBJ2-2, with 8 bases matching TRBD2. The junction had 13 bases not matched to a gene; V was cut back by 3 bases and J by 4 bases. Germline V gene sequence: CDR1 SEHNR, CDR2 FQNEAQ (reference sequence). The CDR3 is 18 residues long. The CDR3 loop reads CASSFDLGTRFFTGELFF. As DNA, the CDR3 is TGTGCCAGCAGCTTCGATTTAGGGACTAGGTTTTTCACCGGGGAGCTGTTTTTT.

The genes are TRBV7-2 and TRBJ1-1; D gene ambiguous. There are 14 residues in the CDR3. Trimming shortened V by 2 bases and J by 3 bases, and 10 bases separated the two germline ends. Looked up from germline, CDR1 is SGHTA and CDR2 is FQGNSA. The CDR3 loop is CASSLSAMDTEAFF. In DNA, the CDR3 is TGTGCCAGCAGCTTATCGGCGATGGACACTGAAGCTTTCTTT. The entire variable domain, with the rest obtained from reference TRBV7-2 and TRBJ1-1, is as follows: GAGVSQSPSNKVTEKGKDVELRCDPISGHTALYWYRQSLGQGLEFLIYFQGNSAPDKSGLPSDRFSAERTGGSVSTLTIQRTQQEDSAVYLCASSLSAMDTEAFFGQGTRLTVV.